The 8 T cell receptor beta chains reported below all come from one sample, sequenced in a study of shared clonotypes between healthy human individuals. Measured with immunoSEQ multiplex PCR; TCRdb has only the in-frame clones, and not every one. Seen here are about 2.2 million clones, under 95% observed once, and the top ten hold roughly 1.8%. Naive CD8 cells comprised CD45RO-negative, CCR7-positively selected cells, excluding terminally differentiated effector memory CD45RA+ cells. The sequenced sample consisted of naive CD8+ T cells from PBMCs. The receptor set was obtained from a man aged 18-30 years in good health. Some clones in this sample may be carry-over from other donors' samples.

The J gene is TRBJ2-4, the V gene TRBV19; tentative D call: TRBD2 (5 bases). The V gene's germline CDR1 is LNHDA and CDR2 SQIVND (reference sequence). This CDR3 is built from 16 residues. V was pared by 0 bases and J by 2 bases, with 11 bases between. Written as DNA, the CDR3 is TGTGCCAGTAGTATAGATCTTGGCGGGCCCAAAAACATTCAGTACTTC. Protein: CASSIDLGGPKNIQYF. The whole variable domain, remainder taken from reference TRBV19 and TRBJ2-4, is DGGITQSPKYLFRKEGQNVTLSCEQNLNHDAMYWYRQDPGQGLRLIYYSQIVNDFQKGDIAEGYSVSREKKESFPLTVTSAQKNPTAFYLCASSIDLGGPKNIQYFGAGTRLSVL.

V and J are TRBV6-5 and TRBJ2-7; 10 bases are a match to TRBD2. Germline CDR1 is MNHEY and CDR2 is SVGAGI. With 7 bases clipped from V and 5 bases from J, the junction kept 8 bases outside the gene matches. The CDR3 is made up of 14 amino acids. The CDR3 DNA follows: TGTGCCAGCATGGTCCAGCGGGAGGGAAACGAGCAGTACTTC. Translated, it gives CASMVQREGNEQYF.

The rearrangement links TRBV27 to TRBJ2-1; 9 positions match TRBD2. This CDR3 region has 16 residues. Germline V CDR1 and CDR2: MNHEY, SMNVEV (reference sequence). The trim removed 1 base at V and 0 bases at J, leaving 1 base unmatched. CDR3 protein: CASSLFSGGSYNEQFF. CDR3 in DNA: TGTGCCAGCAGTTTATTTAGCGGGGGCTCCTACAATGAGCAGTTCTTC.

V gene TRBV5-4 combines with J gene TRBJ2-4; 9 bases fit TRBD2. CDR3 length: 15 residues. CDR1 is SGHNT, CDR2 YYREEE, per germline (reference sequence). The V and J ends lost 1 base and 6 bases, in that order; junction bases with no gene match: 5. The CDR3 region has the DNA TGTGCCAGCAGCTTGAAGCGGGAGGCCGTAAACATTCAGTACTTC. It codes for CASSLKREAVNIQYF.

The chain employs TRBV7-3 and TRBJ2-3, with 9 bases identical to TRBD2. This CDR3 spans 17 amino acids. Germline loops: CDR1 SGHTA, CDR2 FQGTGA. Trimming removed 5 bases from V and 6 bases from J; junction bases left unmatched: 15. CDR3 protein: CASSPRLAGGPMDTQYF. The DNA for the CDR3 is TGTGCCAGCAGCCCCCGACTGGCGGGAGGGCCCATGGATACGCAGTATTTT.

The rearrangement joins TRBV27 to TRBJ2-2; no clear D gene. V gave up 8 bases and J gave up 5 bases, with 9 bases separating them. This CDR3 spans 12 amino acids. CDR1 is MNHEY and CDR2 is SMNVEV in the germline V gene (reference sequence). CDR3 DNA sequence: TGTGCCAGCGGCAAGAGGACCGGGGAGCTGTTTTTT. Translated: CASGKRTGELFF.

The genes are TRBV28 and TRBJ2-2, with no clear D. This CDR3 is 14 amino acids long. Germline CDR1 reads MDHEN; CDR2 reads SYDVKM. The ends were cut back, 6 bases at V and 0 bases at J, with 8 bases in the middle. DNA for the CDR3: TGTGCCAGCAGCCGGAATACGAACACCGGGGAGCTGTTTTTT. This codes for CASSRNTNTGELFF.

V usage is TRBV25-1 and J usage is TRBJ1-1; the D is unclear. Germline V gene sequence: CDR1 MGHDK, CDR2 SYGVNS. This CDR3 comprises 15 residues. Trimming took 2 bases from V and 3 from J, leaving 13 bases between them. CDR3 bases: TGTGCCAGCAGTGAACTGGGTTTTGCGTACACTGAAGCTTTCTTT. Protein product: CASSELGFAYTEAFF.